The present TCR beta chain was sequenced within a study of vaccination and CD4 T cells after COVID-19. Background on the study: Once diagnosed, patients had post-COVID samples drawn a median approximately 100 days later (range 35 to 161). From HCoV-229E, HCoV-OC43, HCoV-NL63 and SARS-CoV-2, overlapping spike peptides were used to stimulate the cells. Study-wide findings and caveats: Researchers report that 304 of 307 vaccine-specific clones in convalescent patients proved spike mono-reactive.

As for this clonotype: Antigen: not known.

Trimming pared 10 bases from V and 1 base from J, leaving 10 bases between. CDR1 ENHRY and CDR2 SYGVKD come from the germline V gene. The CDR3 consists of 12 residues. Cultured CD4+ T cells had their DNA profiled by the Oncomine TCR Beta short-read assay. TCRdb called the PCR reads again in MiXCR, with one record for every CDR3 protein. The sample includes around 25,000 distinct CDR3 sequences, over 25% seen only once; the top ten take about 7%. Time point defined: late sampling 161 to 241 days after vaccination in a few convalescent patients. Treatment here: approximately 10-day PBMC culture with coronavirus spike peptide pools or control peptides (ViraFEST assay). CD4+ T cells were isolated by negative selection after ten to eleven days of culture.

V gene TRBV10-3 combines with J gene TRBJ1-1; D unclear. The source of this sequence is a human donor who had recovered from COVID-19. The sample here was CD4+ T cells from blood, cultured in vitro, taken about 7 months after SARS-CoV-2 vaccination. This CDR3 is CATETENTEAFF. The CDR3 DNA reads TGTGCCACCGAGACGGAGAACACTGAAGCTTTCTTT.